A single sample is the source of the 5 T cell receptor beta chains below, sequenced in a study of blood T cell repertoires in COVID-19. This table comes from immunoSEQ multiplex PCR, and its TCRdb copy is limited to in-frame clones, with some not included. Found here are more than 55,000 clones, roughly 80% of them singletons; the top ten hold around 9.7%. The source material was peripheral blood. The receptors were gathered from a woman aged 80 or over with acute or convalescent COVID-19.

This clone was found once. The chain couples TRBV5-4 to TRBJ1-1; D not resolved. The CDR3 extends over 12 amino acids. V was cut by 5 bases and J by 2 bases, with 7 bases left in between. Germline V gives CDR1 SGHNT, CDR2 YYREEE (reference sequence). The CDR3: CASSLPNTEAFF. Here the CDR3 DNA reads TGTGCCAGCAGTCTTCCTAACACTGAAGCTTTCTTT.

The rearrangement joins TRBV4-1 to TRBJ1-1; TRBD1 aligns across 7 bases. V lost 4 bases and J lost 4; bases outside the gene matches: 18. The CDR3 loop spans 18 amino acids. The germline gives CDR1 MGHRA, CDR2 YSYEKL. The DNA of the CDR3 is TGCGCCAGCAGCCGGGGGCAGGGGGGATGGTTCCCCTCCACTGAAGCTTTCTTT. Translating gives CASSRGQGGWFPSTEAFF.

This clone was found once. The chain uses TRBV29-1 and TRBJ2-7; 8 bases fit TRBD1. The length of the CDR3 is 11 residues. After removal of 6 bases from V and 7 bases from J, the junction contained 5 bases not matched to a gene. CDR1 is SQVTM, CDR2 ANQGSEA, per germline. CDR3 region: CSVWTGWEQYF. In nucleotides, the CDR3 is TGCAGCGTGTGGACAGGGTGGGAGCAGTACTTC.

This sequence joins TRBV5-1 and TRBJ1-1, with 9 positions matching TRBD1. Trimming cost V 5 bases and J 1 base; bases outside gene matches: 6. This CDR3 is built from 15 residues. Germline assignment: CDR1 SGHRS and CDR2 YFSETQ. CDR3 residues: CASSSPGQGNTEAFF. The CDR3 bases are TGCGCCAGCAGTTCTCCGGGACAGGGGAACACTGAAGCTTTCTTT.

The chain is built from TRBV11-3 and TRBJ2-1, with 14 bases matching TRBD2. CDR3 length: 17 amino acids. V gave up 3 bases and J gave up 8 bases; unmatched junction bases: 9. Germline V gene data show CDR1 as SGHNT and CDR2 as YENEEA. As DNA, the CDR3 is TGTGCCAGCAGCTTGGGACTAGCGGGGGCCGATTTTGATGAGCAGTTCTTC. This gives the protein CASSLGLAGADFDEQFF.